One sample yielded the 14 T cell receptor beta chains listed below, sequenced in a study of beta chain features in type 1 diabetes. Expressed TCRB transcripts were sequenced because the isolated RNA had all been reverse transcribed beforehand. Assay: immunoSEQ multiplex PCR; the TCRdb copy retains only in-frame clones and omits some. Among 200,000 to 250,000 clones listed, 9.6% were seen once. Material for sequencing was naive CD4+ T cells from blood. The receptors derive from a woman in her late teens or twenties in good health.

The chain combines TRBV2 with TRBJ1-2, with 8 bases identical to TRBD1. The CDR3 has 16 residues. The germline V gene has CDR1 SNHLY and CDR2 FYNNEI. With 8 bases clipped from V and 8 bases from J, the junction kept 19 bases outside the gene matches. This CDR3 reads CASATGRTGWGMGYTF. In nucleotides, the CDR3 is TGTGCCAGCGCAACCGGACGGACAGGGTGGGGTATGGGCTACACCTTC.

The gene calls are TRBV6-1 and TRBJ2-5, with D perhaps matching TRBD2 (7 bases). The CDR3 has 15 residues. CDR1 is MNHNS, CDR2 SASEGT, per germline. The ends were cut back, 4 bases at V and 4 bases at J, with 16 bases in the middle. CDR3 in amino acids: CASSGGGGVAETQYF. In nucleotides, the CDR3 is TGTGCCAGCAGTGGGGGAGGGGGGGTAGCAGAGACCCAGTACTTC.

CDR3 bases: TGTGCCAGCAGCTTAAGGGGCGCGAACACTGAAGCTTTCTTT. Its translation: CASSLRGANTEAFF. V and J are TRBV11-3 and TRBJ1-1, with D tentatively TRBD1 (5 bases). Germline V gives CDR1 SGHNT, CDR2 YENEEA. There are 14 residues in the CDR3. The V and J ends lost 2 bases and 1 base respectively, with 8 bases between them. The full variable domain, with the rest looked up from reference TRBV11-3 and TRBJ1-1, is EAGVVQSPRYKIIEKKQPVAFWCNPISGHNTLYWYLQNLGQGPELLIRYENEEAVDDSQLPKDRFSAERLKGVDSTLKIQPAELGDSAVYLCASSLRGANTEAFFGQGTRLTVV.

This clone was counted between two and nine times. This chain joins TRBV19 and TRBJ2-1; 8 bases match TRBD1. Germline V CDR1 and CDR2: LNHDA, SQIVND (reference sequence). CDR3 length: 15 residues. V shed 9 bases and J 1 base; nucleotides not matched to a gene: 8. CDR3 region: CASLGTGLSYNEQFF. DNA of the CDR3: TGTGCCAGCCTCGGGACAGGCTTATCCTACAATGAGCAGTTCTTC.

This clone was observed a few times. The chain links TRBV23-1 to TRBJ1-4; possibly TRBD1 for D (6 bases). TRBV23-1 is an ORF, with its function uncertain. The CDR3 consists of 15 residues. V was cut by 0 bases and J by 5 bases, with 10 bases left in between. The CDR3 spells CASSQSAQGNEKLFF. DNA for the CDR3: TGCGCCAGCAGTCAATCGGCCCAGGGGAATGAAAAACTGTTTTTT.

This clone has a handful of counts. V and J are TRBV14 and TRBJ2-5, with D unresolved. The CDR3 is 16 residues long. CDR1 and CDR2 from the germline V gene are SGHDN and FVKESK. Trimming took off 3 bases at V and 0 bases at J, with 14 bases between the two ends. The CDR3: CASSHSRPWNQETQYF. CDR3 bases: TGTGCCAGCAGCCATTCTAGGCCCTGGAACCAAGAGACCCAGTACTTC.

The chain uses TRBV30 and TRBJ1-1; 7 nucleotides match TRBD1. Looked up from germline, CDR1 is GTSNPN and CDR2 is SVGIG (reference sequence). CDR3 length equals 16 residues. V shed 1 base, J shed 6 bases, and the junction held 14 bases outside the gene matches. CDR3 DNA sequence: TGTGCCTGGAGTGGGGGCTTTGGGACAGCCGCTTCTGAAGCTTTCTTT. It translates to CAWSGGFGTAASEAFF.

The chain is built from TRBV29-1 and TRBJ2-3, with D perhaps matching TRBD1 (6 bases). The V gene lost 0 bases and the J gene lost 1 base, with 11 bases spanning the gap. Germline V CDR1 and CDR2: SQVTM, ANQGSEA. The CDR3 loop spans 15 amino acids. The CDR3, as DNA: TGCAGCGTTGAAGACCCCAGGGGACGCACAGATACGCAGTATTTT. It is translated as CSVEDPRGRTDTQYF.

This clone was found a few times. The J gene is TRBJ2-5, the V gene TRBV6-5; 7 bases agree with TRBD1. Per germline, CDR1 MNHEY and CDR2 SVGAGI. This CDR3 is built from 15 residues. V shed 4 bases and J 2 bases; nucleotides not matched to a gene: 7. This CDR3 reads CASSFSDRAQETQYF. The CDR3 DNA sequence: TGTGCCAGCAGTTTCTCAGACAGGGCACAAGAGACCCAGTACTTC.

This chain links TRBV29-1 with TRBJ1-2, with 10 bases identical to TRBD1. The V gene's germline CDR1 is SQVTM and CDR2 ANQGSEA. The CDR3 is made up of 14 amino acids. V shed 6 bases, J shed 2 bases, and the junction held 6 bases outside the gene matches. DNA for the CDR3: TGCAGCGTGAAATCGGACAGGGGGAACTATGGCTACACCTTC. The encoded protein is CSVKSDRGNYGYTF.

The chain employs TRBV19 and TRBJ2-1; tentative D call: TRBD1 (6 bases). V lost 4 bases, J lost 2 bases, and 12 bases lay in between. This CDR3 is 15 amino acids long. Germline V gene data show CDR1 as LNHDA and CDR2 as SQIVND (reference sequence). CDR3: CASSTPRQAYNEQFF. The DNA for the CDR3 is TGTGCCAGTAGTACTCCGCGACAGGCCTACAATGAGCAGTTCTTC.

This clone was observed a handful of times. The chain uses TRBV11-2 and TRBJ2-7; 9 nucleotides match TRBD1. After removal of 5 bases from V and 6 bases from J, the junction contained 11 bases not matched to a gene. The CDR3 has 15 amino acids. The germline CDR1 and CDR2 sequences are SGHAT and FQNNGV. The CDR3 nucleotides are TGTGCCAGCAGCCAAAAACCGGGACAGGGCTTCGAGCAGTACTTC. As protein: CASSQKPGQGFEQYF. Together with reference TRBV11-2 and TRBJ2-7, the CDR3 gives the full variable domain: EAGVAQSPRYKIIEKRQSVAFWCNPISGHATLYWYQQILGQGPKLLIQFQNNGVVDDSQLPKDRFSAERLKGVDSTLKIQPAKLEDSAVYLCASSQKPGQGFEQYFGPGTRLTVT.

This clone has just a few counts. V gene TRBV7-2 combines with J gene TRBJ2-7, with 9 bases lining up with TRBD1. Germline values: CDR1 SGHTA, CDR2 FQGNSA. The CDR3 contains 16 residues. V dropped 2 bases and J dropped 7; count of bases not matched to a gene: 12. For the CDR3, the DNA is TGTGCCAGCAGCTTAAGAACCGGGACAGGGCGAGGGGAGCAGTACTTC. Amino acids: CASSLRTGTGRGEQYF.

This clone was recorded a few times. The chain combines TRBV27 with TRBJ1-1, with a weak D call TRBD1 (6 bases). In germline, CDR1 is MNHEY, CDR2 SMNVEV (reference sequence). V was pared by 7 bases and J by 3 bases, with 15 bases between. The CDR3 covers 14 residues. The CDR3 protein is CASKITGKDTEAFF. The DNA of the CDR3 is TGTGCCAGCAAGATTACAGGGAAGGACACTGAAGCTTTCTTT.